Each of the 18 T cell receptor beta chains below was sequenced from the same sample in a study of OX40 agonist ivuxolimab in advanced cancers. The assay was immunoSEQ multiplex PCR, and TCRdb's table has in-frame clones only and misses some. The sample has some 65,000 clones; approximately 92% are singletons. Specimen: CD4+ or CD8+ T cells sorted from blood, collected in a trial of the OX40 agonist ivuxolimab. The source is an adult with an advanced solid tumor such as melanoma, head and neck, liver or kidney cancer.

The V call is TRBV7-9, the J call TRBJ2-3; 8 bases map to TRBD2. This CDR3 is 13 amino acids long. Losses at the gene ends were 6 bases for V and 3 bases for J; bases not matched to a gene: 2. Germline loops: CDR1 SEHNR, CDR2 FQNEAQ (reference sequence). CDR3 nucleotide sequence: TGTGCCAGCAGTGGACTAGCAACAGATACGCAGTATTTT. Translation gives CASSGLATDTQYF.

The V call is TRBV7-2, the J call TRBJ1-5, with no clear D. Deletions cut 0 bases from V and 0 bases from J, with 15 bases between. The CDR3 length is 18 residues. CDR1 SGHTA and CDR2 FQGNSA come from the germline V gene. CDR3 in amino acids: CASSLAPVQAYSNQPQHF. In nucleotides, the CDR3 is TGTGCCAGCAGCTTAGCCCCGGTTCAGGCGTATAGCAATCAGCCCCAGCATTTT.

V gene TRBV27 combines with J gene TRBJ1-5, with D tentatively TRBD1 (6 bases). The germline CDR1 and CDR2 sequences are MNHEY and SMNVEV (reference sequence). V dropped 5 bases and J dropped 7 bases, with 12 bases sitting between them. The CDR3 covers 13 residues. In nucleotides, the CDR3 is TGTGCCAGCAGTGGAACAGGGTACCAGCCCCAGCATTTT. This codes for CASSGTGYQPQHF.

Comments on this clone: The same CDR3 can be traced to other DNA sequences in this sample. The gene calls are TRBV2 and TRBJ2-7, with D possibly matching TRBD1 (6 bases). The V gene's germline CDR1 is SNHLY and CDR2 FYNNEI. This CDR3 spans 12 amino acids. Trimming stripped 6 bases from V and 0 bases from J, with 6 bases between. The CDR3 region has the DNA TGTGCCAGCAGGGACAGCTCCTACGAGCAGTACTTC. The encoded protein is CASRDSSYEQYF.

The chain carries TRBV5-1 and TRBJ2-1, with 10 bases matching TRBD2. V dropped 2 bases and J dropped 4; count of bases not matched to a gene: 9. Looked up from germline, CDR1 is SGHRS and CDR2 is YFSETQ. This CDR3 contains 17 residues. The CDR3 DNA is TGCGCCAGCAGCTTAGAGGGTTCTAGCGGGAGATACAATGAGCAGTTCTTC. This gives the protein CASSLEGSSGRYNEQFF. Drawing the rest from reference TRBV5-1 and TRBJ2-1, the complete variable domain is KAGVTQTPRYLIKTRGQQVTLSCSPISGHRSVSWYQQTPGQGLQFLFEYFSETQRNKGNFPGRFSGRQFSNSRSEMNVSTLELGDSALYLCASSLEGSSGRYNEQFFGPGTRLTVL.

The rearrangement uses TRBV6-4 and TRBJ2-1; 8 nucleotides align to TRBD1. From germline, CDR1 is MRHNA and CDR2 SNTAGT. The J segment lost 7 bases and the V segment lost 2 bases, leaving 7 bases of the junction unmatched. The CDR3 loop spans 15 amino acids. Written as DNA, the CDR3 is TGTGCCAGCAGTGACGAGGTAACAGGGGGGAATGAGCAGTTCTTC. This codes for CASSDEVTGGNEQFF.

The CDR3 loop reads CASSSYPASYEQYF. For the CDR3, the DNA is TGTGCCAGCAGTTCGTACCCAGCCTCCTACGAGCAGTACTTC. The chain carries TRBV27 and TRBJ2-7; D uncertain. This CDR3 contains 14 residues. CDR1 and CDR2 (germline): MNHEY, SMNVEV (reference sequence). Trimming removed 4 bases from V and 0 bases from J, with 10 bases in between.

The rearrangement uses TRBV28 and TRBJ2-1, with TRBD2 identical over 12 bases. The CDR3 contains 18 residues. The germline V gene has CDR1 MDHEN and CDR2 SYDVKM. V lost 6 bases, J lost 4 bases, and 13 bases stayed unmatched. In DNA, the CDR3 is TGTGCCAGCAGCCCGACACTGACTAGCGGGAGCCCATACAATGAGCAGTTCTTC. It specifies CASSPTLTSGSPYNEQFF.

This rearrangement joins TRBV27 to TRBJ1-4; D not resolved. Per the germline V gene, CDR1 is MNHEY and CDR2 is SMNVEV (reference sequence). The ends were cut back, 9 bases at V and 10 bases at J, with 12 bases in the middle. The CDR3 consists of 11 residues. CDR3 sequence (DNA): TGTGCCAGTTTTAAGCTGGGAAAACTGTTTTTT. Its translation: CASFKLGKLFF.

This chain's CDR3 is CASSRGQPTYNEQFF. The CDR3 DNA is TGTGCCAGCAGTCGGGGACAGCCGACCTACAATGAGCAGTTCTTC. V is TRBV6-1 and J is TRBJ2-1, with 7 bases that match TRBD1. CDR3 length equals 15 residues. CDR1 is MNHNS, CDR2 SASEGT, per germline. With 5 bases clipped from V and 2 bases from J, the junction kept 6 bases outside the gene matches.

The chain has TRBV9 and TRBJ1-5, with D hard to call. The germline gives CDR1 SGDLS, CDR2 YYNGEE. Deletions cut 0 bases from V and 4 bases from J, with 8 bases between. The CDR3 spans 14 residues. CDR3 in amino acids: CASSVAAENQPQHF. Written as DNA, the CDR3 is TGTGCCAGCAGCGTAGCAGCAGAGAATCAGCCCCAGCATTTT.

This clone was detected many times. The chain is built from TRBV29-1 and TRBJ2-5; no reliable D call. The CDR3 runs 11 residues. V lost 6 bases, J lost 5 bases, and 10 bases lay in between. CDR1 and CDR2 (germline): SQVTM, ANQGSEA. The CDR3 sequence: CSVPAWETQYF. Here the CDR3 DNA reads TGCAGCGTCCCTGCGTGGGAGACCCAGTACTTC. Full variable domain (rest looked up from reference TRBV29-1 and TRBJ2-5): SAVISQKPSRDICQRGTSLTIQCQVDSQVTMMFWYRQQPGQSLTLIATANQGSEATYESGFVIDKFPISRPNLTFSTLTVSNMSPEDSSIYLCSVPAWETQYFGPGTRLLVL.

The CDR3 DNA sequence: TGTGCCAGCAGCTGGCGGGCCTCGGGGAACGAGCAGTACTTC. Its translation: CASSWRASGNEQYF. The chain uses TRBV5-4 and TRBJ2-7; maybe TRBD2 (5 bases). The germline V gene encodes CDR1 SGHNT and CDR2 YYREEE (reference sequence). V was shortened by 3 bases and J by 5 bases, with 15 bases between the two germline ends. This CDR3 has 14 residues.

CDR3 sequence reads: CASSQEGGASYEQYF. CDR3 nucleotide sequence: TGCGCCAGCAGCCAAGAAGGGGGGGCTTCCTACGAGCAGTACTTC. This rearrangement joins TRBV4-1 to TRBJ2-7, with D possibly being TRBD2 (7 bases). Germline CDR1 reads MGHRA; CDR2 reads YSYEKL. Trimming removed 0 bases from V and 1 base from J, with 10 bases in between. The CDR3 is made up of 15 amino acids.

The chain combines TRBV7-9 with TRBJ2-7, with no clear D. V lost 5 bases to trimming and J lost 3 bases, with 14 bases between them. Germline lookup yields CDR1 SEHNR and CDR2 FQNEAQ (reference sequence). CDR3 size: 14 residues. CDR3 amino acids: CASSPTVAVYEQYF. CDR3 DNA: TGTGCCAGCAGCCCGACGGTAGCTGTCTACGAGCAGTACTTC.

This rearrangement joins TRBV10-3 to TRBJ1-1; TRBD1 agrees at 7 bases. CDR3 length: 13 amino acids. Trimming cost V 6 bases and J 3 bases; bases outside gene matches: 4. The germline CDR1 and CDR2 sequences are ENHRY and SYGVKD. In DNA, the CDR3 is TGTGCCATCAGCCAGGACAGGTACACTGAAGCTTTCTTT. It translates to CAISQDRYTEAFF.

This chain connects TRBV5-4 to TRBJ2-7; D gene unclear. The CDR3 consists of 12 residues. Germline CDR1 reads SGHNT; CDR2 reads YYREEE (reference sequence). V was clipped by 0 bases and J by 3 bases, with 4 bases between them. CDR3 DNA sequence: TGTGCCAGCAGCTTGGATGACTACGAGCAGTACTTC. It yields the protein CASSLDDYEQYF.

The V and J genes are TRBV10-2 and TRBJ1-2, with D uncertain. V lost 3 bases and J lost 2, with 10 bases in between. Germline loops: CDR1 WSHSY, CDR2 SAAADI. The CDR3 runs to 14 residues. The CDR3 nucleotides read TGCGCCAGCAGTGAAGTCGGGCCAAACTATGGCTACACCTTC. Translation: CASSEVGPNYGYTF.